One sample yielded the 31 T cell receptor beta chains listed below, sequenced in a study of T cell responses to AZD1222 COVID-19 vaccine. Clones were sequenced by immunoSEQ multiplex PCR, and TCRdb holds only the in-frame ones, with some missing. The table has roughly 100,000 clones, 80% to 95% seen once. The sequencing used peripheral blood, collected 28 days after the second AZD1222 dose. These receptors originate from an adult who received the AZD1222 COVID-19 vaccine.

The rearrangement uses TRBV5-1 and TRBJ1-2, with D tentatively TRBD1 (6 bases). Trimming left V 5 bases short and J 4 bases short, with 18 bases between. Looked up from germline, CDR1 is SGHRS and CDR2 is YFSETQ. The CDR3 totals 15 residues. The CDR3 region has the DNA TGCGCCAGCAGGGAAACAAGTGGGGGGCTCTATGGCTACACCTTC. Translation gives CASRETSGGLYGYTF.

The chain carries TRBV2 and TRBJ2-7; 7 bases are a match to TRBD1. The V gene end was trimmed by 7 bases and the J gene end by 6 bases; junction bases not matched to a gene: 12. The CDR3 covers 14 residues. CDR1 and CDR2 (germline): SNHLY, FYNNEI. The CDR3 region is CASTSARSGGEQYF. DNA of the CDR3: TGTGCCAGCACGTCGGCTAGATCAGGGGGCGAGCAGTACTTC.

This clone was detected only once. The V and J genes are TRBV6-4 and TRBJ1-5, with 9 bases fitting TRBD1. Germline CDR1 and CDR2: MRHNA and SNTAGT. V gave up 6 bases and J gave up 7 bases; unmatched junction bases: 10. CDR3 length: 15 amino acids. The CDR3 DNA reads TGTGCCAGCAGAGATACAGGGGGCGCGGAGCAGCCCCAGCATTTT. Translating it yields CASRDTGGAEQPQHF.

This sequence joins TRBV3-1 (or the pseudogene TRBV3-2) and TRBJ2-2, with D possibly being TRBD2 (5 bases). The V end was cut by 1 base, the J end by 0 bases, with 9 bases between. This CDR3 contains 16 residues. CDR1 and CDR2 from the germline V gene are LGHDT and YNNKEL (reference sequence). The CDR3 DNA reads TGTGCCAGCAGCCAAGTTGCGGGTTCGAACACCGGGGAGCTGTTTTTT. Amino acids: CASSQVAGSNTGELFF.

This sequence joins TRBV24-1 and TRBJ1-2; 7 bases are shared with TRBD1. V lost 3 bases to trimming and J lost 4 bases; unmatched junction nucleotides: 7. This CDR3 comprises 15 residues. In germline, CDR1 is KGHDR, CDR2 SFDVKD. CDR3 coding DNA: TGTGCCACCAGTGATCGAGACAGGGACTTCTATGGCTACACCTTC. Encoded protein: CATSDRDRDFYGYTF.

CDR3 DNA sequence: TGTGCCAGCAGCCTTGAAGGCCACAACGGCGAGCAGTACTTC. Encoded protein: CASSLEGHNGEQYF. The rearrangement joins TRBV3-1 (or the pseudogene TRBV3-2) to TRBJ2-7; D not certain. Trimming pared 4 bases from V and 6 bases from J, leaving 16 bases between. This CDR3 region has 14 residues. Germline V gene sequence: CDR1 LGHDT, CDR2 YNNKEL (reference sequence).

This clone was seen more than once but under ten times. This sequence joins TRBV28 and TRBJ1-4; TRBD1 is a possible D gene (6 bases). This CDR3 has 12 amino acids. With 6 bases removed from V and 8 bases from J, the gap between germline ends came to 10 bases. Germline V gene data show CDR1 as MDHEN and CDR2 as SYDVKM. For the CDR3, the DNA is TGTGCCAGCAGACAGGGAAGCGAAAAACTGTTTTTT. Translated, it gives CASRQGSEKLFF.

The rearrangement uses TRBV5-4 and TRBJ2-7, with 10 bases matching TRBD2. Germline lookup yields CDR1 SGHNT and CDR2 YYREEE (reference sequence). CDR3 length: 16 residues. Trimming at V came to 5 bases and at J to 0 bases, leaving 8 bases not matched to a gene. CDR3 bases: TGTGCCAGCAGTTATCTAAGCGGGAGGGCCTCCTACGAGCAGTACTTC. It codes for CASSYLSGRASYEQYF.

V usage is TRBV6-5 and J usage is TRBJ2-6, with 7 bases aligning to TRBD1. The CDR3 extends over 15 amino acids. CDR1 and CDR2 from the germline V gene are MNHEY and SVGAGI. J was trimmed by 4 bases and V by 6 bases; bases with no gene match: 6. CDR3 protein: CASSRDSGGANVLTF. The CDR3 nucleotides are TGTGCCAGCAGCCGGGACAGTGGGGGGGCCAACGTCCTGACTTTC.

The chain couples TRBV6-2 or TRBV6-3 to TRBJ2-3, with 8 positions matching TRBD2. Germline V gives CDR1 MNHEY, CDR2 SVGEGT. The CDR3 extends over 18 amino acids. With 5 bases clipped from V and 5 bases from J, the junction kept 18 bases outside the gene matches. The CDR3: CASSKLWLRAGEEDTQYF. CDR3 coding DNA: TGTGCCAGCAGTAAACTTTGGCTCCGAGCGGGAGAGGAAGATACGCAGTATTTT.

The chain carries TRBV4-3 and TRBJ1-2; possible D gene TRBD1, 5 bases. V lost 1 base to trimming and J lost 8 bases, with 17 bases between them. Germline CDR1 is LGHNA and CDR2 is YSLEER. The CDR3 is made up of 15 amino acids. CDR3 residues: CASSQAPGKMNGYTF. CDR3 nucleotides: TGCGCCAGCAGCCAAGCCCCAGGGAAAATGAACGGCTACACCTTC.

The rearrangement uses TRBV27 and TRBJ1-3; D remains ambiguous. Looked up from germline, CDR1 is MNHEY and CDR2 is SMNVEV (reference sequence). This CDR3 is built from 14 residues. V was clipped by 3 bases and J by 0 bases, with 6 bases between them. The CDR3 spells CASSFASSGNTIYF. CDR3 DNA sequence: TGTGCCAGCAGTTTCGCCAGCTCTGGAAACACCATATATTTT.

The chain is built from TRBV3-1 (or the pseudogene TRBV3-2) and TRBJ1-6, with unresolved D. Germline V gene data show CDR1 as LGHDT and CDR2 as YNNKEL (reference sequence). The CDR3 loop spans 11 amino acids. Trimming pared 3 bases from V and 6 bases from J, leaving 0 bases between. CDR3: CASSHNSPLHF. Written as DNA, the CDR3 is TGTGCCAGCAGCCATAATTCACCCCTCCACTTT.

This chain connects TRBV4-1 to TRBJ1-3; D not certain. Per the germline V gene, CDR1 is MGHRA and CDR2 is YSYEKL. The CDR3 length is 14 residues. With 1 base removed from V and 4 bases from J, the gap between germline ends came to 8 bases. CDR3 nucleotide sequence: TGCGCCAGCAGCCAAGCCAGGACCGGAAACACCATATATTTT. Translating gives CASSQARTGNTIYF.

V gene TRBV4-1 combines with J gene TRBJ2-7, with 13 nucleotides matching TRBD2. The length of the CDR3 is 15 residues. Germline trimming cut 5 bases from V and 1 base from J; bases unmatched to any gene: 2. CDR1 is MGHRA and CDR2 is YSYEKL in the germline V gene. CDR3 DNA sequence: TGCGCCAGCAGCTCGGGACTAGCGGGGTCCTACGAGCAGTACTTC. Its translation: CASSSGLAGSYEQYF.

This clone was found once. The gene calls are TRBV7-2 and TRBJ1-1, with D tentatively TRBD1 (6 bases). Germline V gene data show CDR1 as SGHTA and CDR2 as FQGNSA. The CDR3 is 13 residues long. The V and J ends lost 10 bases and 7 bases respectively, with 19 bases between them. The CDR3 DNA is TGTGCCACCGGACAGTTTGAAAGACTTGAAGCTTTCTTT. Its translation is CATGQFERLEAFF.

The V gene is TRBV27, the J gene TRBJ2-3; a possible D gene is TRBD2 (6 bases). The germline V gene encodes CDR1 MNHEY and CDR2 SMNVEV (reference sequence). Trimming took 0 bases from V and 1 from J, leaving 11 bases between them. The CDR3 extends over 16 amino acids. CDR3 DNA: TGTGCCAGCAGTTTATCGATGGGACTCCGCACAGATACGCAGTATTTT. This gives the protein CASSLSMGLRTDTQYF.

This chain links TRBV5-1 with TRBJ2-1, with 11 bases lining up with TRBD2. Germline V gene data show CDR1 as SGHRS and CDR2 as YFSETQ. This CDR3 contains 18 residues. Trimming cost V 0 bases and J 4 bases; bases outside gene matches: 9. The DNA of the CDR3 is TGCGCCAGCAGCTTGGACTTTCCCGGGACTAGCGGATACAATGAGCAGTTCTTC. This codes for CASSLDFPGTSGYNEQFF.

V is TRBV5-1 and J is TRBJ1-6, with no clear D. Trimming shortened V by 2 bases and J by 6 bases, and 9 bases separated the two germline ends. This CDR3 has 14 amino acids. Germline CDR1 is SGHRS and CDR2 is YFSETQ. In DNA, the CDR3 is TGCGCCAGCAGCTTAACGGCAGTTAATTCACCCCTCCACTTT. The encoded protein is CASSLTAVNSPLHF.

Turning to this clone: An end of the junction differs from the germline gene, which may be a read error. The chain links TRBV23-1 to TRBJ2-7; D unclear. TRBV23-1 is noted as an ORF with a role that remains uncertain. The CDR3 is 8 amino acids. In nucleotides, the CDR3 is TGCGCCAGCATCTCTGCTTTGTTC. Translation: CASISALF.

The rearrangement uses TRBV5-1 and TRBJ2-1, with D perhaps matching TRBD1 (6 bases). V was shortened by 2 bases and J by 5 bases, with 17 bases between the two germline ends. Germline V gene sequence: CDR1 SGHRS, CDR2 YFSETQ. This CDR3 contains 16 residues. The CDR3 protein is CASSFTTGGINNEQFF. The CDR3, as DNA: TGCGCCAGCAGCTTCACGACAGGCGGTATCAACAATGAGCAGTTCTTC.

The rearrangement uses TRBV19 and TRBJ1-2; no clear D. This CDR3 contains 13 residues. Trimming stripped 1 base from V and 1 base from J, with 4 bases between. Germline V gene data show CDR1 as LNHDA and CDR2 as SQIVND (reference sequence). In DNA, the CDR3 is TGTGCCAGTAGTATAGGATATAACTATGGCTACACCTTC. Translated, it gives CASSIGYNYGYTF.

The rearrangement links TRBV7-9 to TRBJ1-3; D not certain. The CDR3 is 16 residues long. With 2 bases removed from V and 0 bases from J, the gap between germline ends came to 11 bases. Germline lookup yields CDR1 SEHNR and CDR2 FQNEAQ (reference sequence). CDR3 sequence: CASSLPVLSSGNTIYF. CDR3 coding DNA: TGTGCCAGCAGCTTACCAGTGTTGAGCTCTGGAAACACCATATATTTT.

This clone was observed once. The V gene is TRBV5-6, the J gene TRBJ1-1, with D unclear. Deletions cut 0 bases from V and 1 base from J, with 4 bases between. Germline V gives CDR1 SGHDT, CDR2 YYEEEE. The CDR3 sequence is 13 residues long. In nucleotides, the CDR3 is TGTGCCAGCAGCTTGGGCGGGAACACTGAAGCTTTCTTT. Translation: CASSLGGNTEAFF.

This chain connects TRBV9 to TRBJ2-7; TRBD2 aligns across 7 bases. Germline V gene lookup returns CDR1 SGDLS and CDR2 YYNGEE. The CDR3 spans 14 residues. The V gene end was trimmed by 4 bases and the J gene end by 0 bases; junction bases not matched to a gene: 4. This CDR3 reads CASSPGTISYEQYF. CDR3 bases: TGTGCCAGCAGCCCCGGGACTATCTCCTACGAGCAGTACTTC.

J is TRBJ1-5 and V is TRBV7-2; perhaps TRBD1 as D (5 bases). The V gene's germline CDR1 is SGHTA and CDR2 FQGNSA. Trimming removed 5 bases from V and 7 bases from J, with 18 bases in between. There are 15 residues in the CDR3. The CDR3: CASSRMSTGGQPQHF. CDR3 bases: TGTGCCAGCAGCCGCATGAGCACAGGAGGGCAGCCCCAGCATTTT.

CDR3 DNA sequence: TGTGCCAGCAGTTTAGTTCCAAGCGATGAGCAGTTCTTC. Translating gives CASSLVPSDEQFF. The rearrangement links TRBV28 to TRBJ2-1, with D unclear. The CDR3 is 13 amino acids. CDR1 and CDR2 from the germline V gene are MDHEN and SYDVKM. Deletions cut 2 bases from V and 8 bases from J, with 10 bases between.

The CDR3 region has the DNA TGTGCCAGCAGCCCCGACAGGGGATGGACCGGGGAGCTGTTTTTT. It translates to CASSPDRGWTGELFF. This chain uses TRBV11-2 with TRBJ2-2; 8 nucleotides agree with TRBD1. Germline-derived CDR1 and CDR2 are SGHAT and FQNNGV. With V trimmed by 5 bases and J by 5 bases, 7 bases remained unmatched. CDR3 length: 15 residues.

This chain joins TRBV10-2 and TRBJ2-1, with 10 bases fitting TRBD1. The germline V gene encodes CDR1 WSHSY and CDR2 SAAADI. V was pared by 4 bases and J by 9 bases, with 6 bases of the junction left unmatched. This CDR3 has 14 residues. CDR3 in DNA: TGCGCCAGCAGTGGGGGACAGGGGCTGGGTGAGCAGTTCTTC. Residues: CASSGGQGLGEQFF.

The chain employs TRBV18 and TRBJ2-2, with 7 bases lining up with TRBD2. The CDR3 totals 16 residues. The ends lost 3 bases at V and 1 base at J; junction bases unmatched: 5. Germline assignment: CDR1 KGHSH and CDR2 LQKENI. CDR3 in DNA: TGTGCCAGCTCACCTCCCACGGGGGGGAACACCGGGGAGCTGTTTTTT. As protein: CASSPPTGGNTGELFF.

This chain links TRBV7-2 with TRBJ2-6; 9 bases fit TRBD1. Germline lookup yields CDR1 SGHTA and CDR2 FQGNSA. This CDR3 region has 18 residues. Unmatched junction bases numbered 8, after V lost 5 bases and J lost 0 bases. The CDR3 region has the DNA TGTGCCAGCAGCCGCGGGACAGGGACCCGCTCTGGGGCCAACGTCCTGACTTTC. Residues: CASSRGTGTRSGANVLTF. Full variable domain (remainder filled in from reference TRBV7-2 and TRBJ2-6): GAGVSQSPSNKVTEKGKDVELRCDPISGHTALYWYRQSLGQGLEFLIYFQGNSAPDKSGLPSDRFSAERTGGSVSTLTIQRTQQEDSAVYLCASSRGTGTRSGANVLTFGAGSRLTVL.